One and the same sample provided the 11 T cell receptor beta chains below, sequenced in a study of cytomegalovirus exposure and HLA in healthy donors. Sequenced by immunoSEQ multiplex PCR; TCRdb stores in-frame clones only, minus some. The data contain over 150,000 clones, around 83% of them seen just once; the ten biggest clones take up about an eighth. Input material: PBMCs. These receptor sequences come from a woman in her twenties or thirties in good health and CMV-seropositive.

The chain recombines TRBV5-1 with TRBJ1-1; the D gene is possibly TRBD1 (5 bases). Per the germline V gene, CDR1 is SGHRS and CDR2 is YFSETQ. This CDR3 has 16 amino acids. V was cut by 0 bases and J by 5 bases, with 17 bases left in between. The CDR3, as DNA: TGCGCCAGCAGCTTGGCCTTGGGGGGAGTAGAGACTGAAGCTTTCTTT. Translated: CASSLALGGVETEAFF.

This clone was counted a single time. The chain joins TRBV4-2 to TRBJ1-2, with 7 bases that match TRBD1. This CDR3 is 17 amino acids long. V lost 0 bases, J lost 2 bases, and 9 bases stayed unmatched. Germline V gene lookup returns CDR1 LGHNA and CDR2 YNFKEQ. The CDR3 DNA follows: TGTGCCAGCAGCCAAGAGCCCGCAGGGGGGAGGAACTATGGCTACACCTTC. It specifies CASSQEPAGGRNYGYTF.

The genes are TRBV11-2 and TRBJ2-1, with 8 bases that match TRBD1. V dropped 4 bases and J dropped 11; count of bases not matched to a gene: 4. Germline assignment: CDR1 SGHAT and CDR2 FQNNGV. CDR3 length: 12 amino acids. The CDR3 DNA is TGTGCCAGCAGCTCAGGGGGCCGTAAGCAGTTCTTC. Translated, it gives CASSSGGRKQFF.

Remarks on this clone: One junction end disagrees with the germline gene, perhaps due to a read error. The chain couples TRBV29-1 to TRBJ1-1; D remains unclear. The V gene's germline CDR1 is SQVTM and CDR2 ANQGSEA. The CDR3 is 14 amino acids. The CDR3 region has the DNA TGCAGCGTTCCCCGGGAGAGCCCCAACACTAAAGCTTTCTTT. Protein sequence: CSVPRESPNTKAFF. Using reference TRBV29-1 and TRBJ1-1 for the parts outside the CDR3, the full variable domain is SAVISQKPSRDICQRGTSLTIQCQVDSQVTMMFWYRQQPGQSLTLIATANQGSEATYESGFVIDKFPISRPNLTFSTLTVSNMSPEDSSIYLCSVPRESPNTKAFFGQGTRLTVV.

The V and J genes are TRBV2 and TRBJ1-3; D not resolved. Germline V gives CDR1 SNHLY, CDR2 FYNNEI. This CDR3 spans 15 amino acids. Trimming left V 3 bases short and J 4 bases short, with 13 bases between. CDR3 in amino acids: CASSDRTGGGNTIYF. The CDR3 bases are TGTGCCAGCAGTGACCGGACGGGAGGCGGAAACACCATATATTTT.

The genes are TRBV4-1 and TRBJ2-7; D is possibly TRBD2 (7 bases). Per germline, CDR1 MGHRA and CDR2 YSYEKL. Between the trimmed V and J ends, which lost 0 bases and 3 bases, there was a span of 18 bases. This CDR3 contains 17 residues. CDR3 bases: TGCGCCAGCAGCCAAGATGGGTATCGGGGGGCCCACTACGAGCAGTACTTC. Residues: CASSQDGYRGAHYEQYF.

The sample holds a few counts of this clone. The V and J genes are TRBV5-1 and TRBJ1-2; 11 bases agree with TRBD1. Looked up from germline, CDR1 is SGHRS and CDR2 is YFSETQ. With 3 bases clipped from V and 4 bases from J, the junction kept 2 bases outside the gene matches. This CDR3 has 14 residues. Written as DNA, the CDR3 is TGCGCCAGCAGCTCGGGGACAGGGGGCTATGGCTACACCTTC. This gives the protein CASSSGTGGYGYTF.

The chain uses TRBV11-2 and TRBJ2-6; D gene uncertain. Trimming stripped 4 bases from V and 0 bases from J, with 10 bases between. There are 16 residues in the CDR3. CDR1 SGHAT and CDR2 FQNNGV come from the germline V gene. The CDR3 sequence is CASSSYDTSGANVLTF. CDR3 DNA: TGTGCCAGCAGCTCGTACGACACCTCTGGGGCCAACGTCCTGACTTTC.

The chain employs TRBV2 and TRBJ2-1, with TRBD1 matching over 7 bases. Germline loops: CDR1 SNHLY, CDR2 FYNNEI. The ends lost 4 bases at V and 4 bases at J; junction bases unmatched: 1. CDR3 length: 13 amino acids. The CDR3 is CASSVQGYNEQFF. The CDR3 DNA sequence: TGTGCCAGCAGTGTACAGGGGTACAATGAGCAGTTCTTC.

This chain uses TRBV28 with TRBJ2-3, with D tentatively TRBD2 (6 bases). V shed 5 bases and J shed 6 bases, with 18 bases lying between them. The CDR3 is 15 amino acids. Germline CDR1 and CDR2: MDHEN and SYDVKM. The CDR3 DNA follows: TGTGCCAGCAGTCTCGGTTCGGGGGTTCGGGATACGCAGTATTTT. As protein: CASSLGSGVRDTQYF.

The chain combines TRBV2 with TRBJ2-5; TRBD1 agrees at 10 bases. The length of the CDR3 is 13 residues. J was trimmed by 6 bases and V by 3 bases; bases with no gene match: 1. Germline loops: CDR1 SNHLY, CDR2 FYNNEI. The CDR3: CASSEDRGKTQYF. The CDR3 DNA reads TGTGCCAGCAGTGAGGACAGGGGGAAGACCCAGTACTTC. Supplemented by reference TRBV2 and TRBJ2-5, the full variable domain reads EPEVTQTPSHQVTQMGQEVILRCVPISNHLYFYWYRQILGQKVEFLVSFYNNEISEKSEIFDDQFSVERPDGSNFTLKIRSTKLEDSAMYFCASSEDRGKTQYFGPGTRLLVL.